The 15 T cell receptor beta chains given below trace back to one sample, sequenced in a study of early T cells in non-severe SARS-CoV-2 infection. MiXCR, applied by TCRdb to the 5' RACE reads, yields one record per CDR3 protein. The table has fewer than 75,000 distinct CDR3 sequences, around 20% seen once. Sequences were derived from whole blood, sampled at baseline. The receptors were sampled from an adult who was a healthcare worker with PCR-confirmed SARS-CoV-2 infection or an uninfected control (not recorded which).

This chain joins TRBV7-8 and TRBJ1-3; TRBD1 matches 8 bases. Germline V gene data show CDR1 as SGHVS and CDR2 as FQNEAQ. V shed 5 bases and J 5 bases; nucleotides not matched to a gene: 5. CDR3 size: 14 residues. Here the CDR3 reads CASSIGQGRNTIYF. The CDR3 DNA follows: TGTGCCAGCAGCATCGGACAGGGCCGAAACACCATATATTTT. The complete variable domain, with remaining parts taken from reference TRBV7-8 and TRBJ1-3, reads GAGVSQSPRYKVAKRGQDVALRCDPISGHVSLFWYQQALGQGPEFLTYFQNEAQLDKSGLPSDRFFAERPEGSVSTLKIQRTQQEDSAVYLCASSIGQGRNTIYFGEGSWLTVV.

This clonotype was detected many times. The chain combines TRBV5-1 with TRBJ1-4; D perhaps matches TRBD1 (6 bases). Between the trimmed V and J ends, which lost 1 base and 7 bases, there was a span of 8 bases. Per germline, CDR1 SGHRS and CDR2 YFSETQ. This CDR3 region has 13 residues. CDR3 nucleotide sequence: TGCGCCAGCAGCTTGACAGGGACTGAAAAACTGTTTTTT. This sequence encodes CASSLTGTEKLFF.

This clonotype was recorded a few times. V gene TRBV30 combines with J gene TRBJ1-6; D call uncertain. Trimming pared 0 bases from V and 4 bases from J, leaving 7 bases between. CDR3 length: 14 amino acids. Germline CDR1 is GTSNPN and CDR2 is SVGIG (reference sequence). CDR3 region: CAWSVPGYNSPLHF. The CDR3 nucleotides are TGTGCCTGGAGTGTACCCGGGTATAATTCACCCCTCCACTTT. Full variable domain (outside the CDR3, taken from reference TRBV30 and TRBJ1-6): SQTIHQWPATLVQPVGSPLSLECTVEGTSNPNLYWYRQAAGRGLQLLFYSVGIGQISSEVPQNLSASRPQDRQFILSSKKLLLSDSGFYLCAWSVPGYNSPLHFGNGTRLTVT.

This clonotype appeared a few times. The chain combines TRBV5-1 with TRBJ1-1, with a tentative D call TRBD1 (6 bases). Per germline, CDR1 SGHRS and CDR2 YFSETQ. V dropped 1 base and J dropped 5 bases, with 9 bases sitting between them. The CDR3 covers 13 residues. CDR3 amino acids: CASSLSGTTEAFF. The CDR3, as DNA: TGCGCCAGCAGCTTGTCCGGGACAACTGAAGCTTTCTTT.

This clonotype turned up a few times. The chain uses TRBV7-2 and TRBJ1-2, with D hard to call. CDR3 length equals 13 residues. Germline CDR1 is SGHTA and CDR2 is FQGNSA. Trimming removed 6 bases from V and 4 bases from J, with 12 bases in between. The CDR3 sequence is CASRNSISYGYTF. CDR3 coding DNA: TGTGCCAGCAGAAATAGTATCAGCTATGGCTACACCTTC.

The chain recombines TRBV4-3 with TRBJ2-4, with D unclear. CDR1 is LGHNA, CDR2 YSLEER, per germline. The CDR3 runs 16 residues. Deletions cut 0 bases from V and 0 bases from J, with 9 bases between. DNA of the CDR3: TGCGCCAGCAGCCAAGACGCGGTCTTAGCCAAAAACATTCAGTACTTC. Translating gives CASSQDAVLAKNIQYF.

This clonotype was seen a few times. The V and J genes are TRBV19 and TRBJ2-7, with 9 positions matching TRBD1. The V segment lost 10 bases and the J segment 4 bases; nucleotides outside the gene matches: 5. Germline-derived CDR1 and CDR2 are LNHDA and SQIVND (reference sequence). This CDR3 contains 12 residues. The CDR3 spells CATWTGDYEQYF. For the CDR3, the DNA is TGTGCCACCTGGACAGGGGATTACGAGCAGTACTTC.

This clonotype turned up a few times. The DNA for the CDR3 is TGTGCCAGCACCGCCGGACAGCTTACCGAAGCTTTCTTT. Translation: CASTAGQLTEAFF. V and J are TRBV11-2 and TRBJ1-1, with D maybe TRBD1 (6 bases). Germline values: CDR1 SGHAT, CDR2 FQNNGV. The CDR3 is 13 amino acids. Trimming took off 7 bases at V and 8 bases at J, with 17 bases between the two ends.

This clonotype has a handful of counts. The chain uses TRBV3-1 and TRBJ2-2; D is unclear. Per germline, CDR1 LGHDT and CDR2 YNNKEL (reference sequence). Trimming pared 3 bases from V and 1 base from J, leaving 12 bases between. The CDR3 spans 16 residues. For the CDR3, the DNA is TGTGCCAGCAGCCAGGTCTTTGGGAAGAACACCGGGGAGCTGTTTTTT. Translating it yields CASSQVFGKNTGELFF.

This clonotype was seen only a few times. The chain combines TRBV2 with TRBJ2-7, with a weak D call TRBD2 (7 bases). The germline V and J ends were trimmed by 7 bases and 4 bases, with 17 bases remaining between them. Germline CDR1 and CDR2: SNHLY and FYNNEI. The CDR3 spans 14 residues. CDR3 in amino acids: CASIEGGRTYEQYF. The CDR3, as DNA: TGTGCCAGCATCGAGGGGGGGCGGACATACGAGCAGTACTTC.

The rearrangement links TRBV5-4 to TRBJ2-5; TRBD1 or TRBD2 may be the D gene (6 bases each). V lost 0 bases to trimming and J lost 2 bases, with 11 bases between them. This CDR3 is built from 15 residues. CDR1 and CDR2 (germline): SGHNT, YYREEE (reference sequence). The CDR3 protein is CASSLATGTQETQYF. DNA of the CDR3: TGTGCCAGCAGCTTGGCAACAGGGACTCAAGAGACCCAGTACTTC.

In DNA, the CDR3 is TGTGCCAGCAGTTTAAGGGGGCCTGGAAACACCATATATTTT. It translates to CASSLRGPGNTIYF. V gene TRBV12-3 or TRBV12-4 combines with J gene TRBJ1-3; 7 positions match TRBD1. The CDR3 totals 14 residues. J gave up 2 bases and V 2 bases, and 0 bases lay outside the gene matches.

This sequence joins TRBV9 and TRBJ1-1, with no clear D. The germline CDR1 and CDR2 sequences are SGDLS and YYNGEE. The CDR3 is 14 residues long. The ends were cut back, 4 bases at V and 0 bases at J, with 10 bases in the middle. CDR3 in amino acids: CASSLRTVNTEAFF. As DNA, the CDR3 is TGTGCCAGCAGCCTTAGGACGGTGAACACTGAAGCTTTCTTT. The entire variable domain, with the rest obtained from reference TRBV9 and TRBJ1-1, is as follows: DSGVTQTPKHLITATGQRVTLRCSPRSGDLSVYWYQQSLDQGLQFLIQYYNGEERAKGNILERFSAQQFPDLHSELNLSSLELGDSALYFCASSLRTVNTEAFFGQGTRLTVV.

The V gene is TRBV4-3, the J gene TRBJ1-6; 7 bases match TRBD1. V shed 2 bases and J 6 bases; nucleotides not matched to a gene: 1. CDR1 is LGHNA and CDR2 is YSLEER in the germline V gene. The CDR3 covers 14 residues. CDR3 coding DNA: TGCGCCAGCAGCCAAACAGGGGTTAATTCACCCCTCCACTTT. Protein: CASSQTGVNSPLHF.

CDR3 sequence: CASSGWTELAKNIQYF. The CDR3 DNA reads as TGTGCCAGCAGCGGCTGGACAGAGCTAGCCAAAAACATTCAGTACTTC. The rearrangement links TRBV6-2 or TRBV6-3 to TRBJ2-4; D is possibly TRBD1 (6 bases). Germline lookup yields CDR1 MNHEY and CDR2 SVGEGT. The CDR3 is 16 residues long. Trimming left V 6 bases short and J 0 bases short, with 15 bases between.